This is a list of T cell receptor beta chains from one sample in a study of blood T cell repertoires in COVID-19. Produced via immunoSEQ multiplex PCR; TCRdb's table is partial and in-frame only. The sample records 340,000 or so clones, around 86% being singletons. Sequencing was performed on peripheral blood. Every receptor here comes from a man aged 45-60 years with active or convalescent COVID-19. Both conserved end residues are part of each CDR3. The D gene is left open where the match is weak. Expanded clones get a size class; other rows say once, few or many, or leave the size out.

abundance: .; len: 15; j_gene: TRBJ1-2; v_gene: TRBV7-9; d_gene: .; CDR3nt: TGTGCCAGCAGCTTAGAGGGCCGGGGTAAGGGAGGCTACACCTTC; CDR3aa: CASSLEGRGKGGYTF
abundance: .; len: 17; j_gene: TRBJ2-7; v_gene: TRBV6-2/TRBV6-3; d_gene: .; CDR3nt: TGTGCCAGCAGCACCTCCGGCGACAGCACTACCTCCTACGAGCAGTACTTC; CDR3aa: CASSTSGDSTTSYEQYF
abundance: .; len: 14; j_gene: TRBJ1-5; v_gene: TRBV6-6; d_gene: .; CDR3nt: TGTGCCAGCACCGAACGGAAACAGTATCAGCCCCAGCATTTT; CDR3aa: CASTERKQYQPQHF
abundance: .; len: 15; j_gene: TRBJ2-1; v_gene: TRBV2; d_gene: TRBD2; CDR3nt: TGTGCCAGCAGCTCCCTAGCGGGGGTGTACAATGAGCAGTTCTTC; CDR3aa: CASSSLAGVYNEQFF
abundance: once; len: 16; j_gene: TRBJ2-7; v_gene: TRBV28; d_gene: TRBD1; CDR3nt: TGTGCCAGCAGTACGGCCGGACAGGGAGGCTCCTACGAGCAGTACTTC; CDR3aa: CASSTAGQGGSYEQYF
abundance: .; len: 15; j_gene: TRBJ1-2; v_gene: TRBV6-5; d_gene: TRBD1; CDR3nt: TGTGCCAGCAGTTACTCGACAGGGCTCGACTATGGCTACACCTTC; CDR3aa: CASSYSTGLDYGYTF
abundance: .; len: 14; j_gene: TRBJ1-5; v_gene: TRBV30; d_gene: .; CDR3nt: TGTGCCTGGAGTAGAGGGGAGGCGAATCAGCCCCAGCATTTT; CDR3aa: CAWSRGEANQPQHF
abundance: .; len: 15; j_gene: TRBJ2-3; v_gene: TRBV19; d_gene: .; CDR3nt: TGTGCCAGTAGTAGTTTGGGCAGAGGCACAGATACGCAGTATTTT; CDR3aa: CASSSLGRGTDTQYF
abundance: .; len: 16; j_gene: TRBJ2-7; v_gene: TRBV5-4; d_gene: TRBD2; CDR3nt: TGTGCCAGCAGCTTGGGAGCGGGAGGCCCAGGCTACGAGCAGTACTTC; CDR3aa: CASSLGAGGPGYEQYF
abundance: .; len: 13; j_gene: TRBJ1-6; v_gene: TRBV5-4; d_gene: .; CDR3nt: TGTGCCAGCAGCTCCGACAGGAATTCACCCCTCCACTTT; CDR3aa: CASSSDRNSPLHF
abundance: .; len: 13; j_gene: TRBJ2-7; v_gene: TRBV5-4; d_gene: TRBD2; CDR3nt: TGTGCCAGCAGCCTGGGGGGGAGGTACGAGCAGTACTTC; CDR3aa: CASSLGGRYEQYF
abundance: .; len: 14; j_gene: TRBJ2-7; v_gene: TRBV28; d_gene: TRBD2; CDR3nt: TGTGCCAGCAGTCGTAGCGGGAGCTCCTACGAGCAGTACTTC; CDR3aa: CASSRSGSSYEQYF
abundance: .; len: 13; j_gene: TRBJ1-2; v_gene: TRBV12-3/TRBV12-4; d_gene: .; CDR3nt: TGTGCCAGCAGCCCCCCTTCCCACTATGGCTACACCTTC; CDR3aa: CASSPPSHYGYTF
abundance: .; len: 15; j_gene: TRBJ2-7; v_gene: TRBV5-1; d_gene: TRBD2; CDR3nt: TGCGCCAGCAGCTTTCTAGCGGGAACGCGCTACGAGCAGTACTTC; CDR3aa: CASSFLAGTRYEQYF
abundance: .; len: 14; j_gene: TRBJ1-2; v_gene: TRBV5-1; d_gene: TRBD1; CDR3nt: TGCGCCAGCAGCTCGGACAGGGGGGGCTATGGCCACACCTTC; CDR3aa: CASSSDRGGYGHTF
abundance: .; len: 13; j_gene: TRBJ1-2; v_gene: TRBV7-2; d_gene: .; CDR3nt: TGTGCCAGCAACGGGGTGGTTGGCTATGGCTACACCTTC; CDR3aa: CASNGVVGYGYTF
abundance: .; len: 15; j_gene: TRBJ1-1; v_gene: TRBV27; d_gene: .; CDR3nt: TGTGCCAGCAGTCCTTACGGAACTAAGGGGAAAGAAGCTTTCTTT; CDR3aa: CASSPYGTKGKEAFF
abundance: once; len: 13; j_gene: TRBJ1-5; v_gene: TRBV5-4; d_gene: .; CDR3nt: TGTGCCAGCAGCTTGGAGCCTGGTCAGCCCCAGCATTTT; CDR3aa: CASSLEPGQPQHF
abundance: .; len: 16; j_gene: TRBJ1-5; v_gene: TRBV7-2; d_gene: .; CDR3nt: TGTGCCAGCAGCTTAGTTGCGGACTATAGCAATCAGCCCCAGCATTTT; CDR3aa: CASSLVADYSNQPQHF
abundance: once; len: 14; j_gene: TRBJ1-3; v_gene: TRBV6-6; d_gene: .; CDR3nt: TGTGCCAGCAGTCTCGGGTCCCTTGGAAACACCATATATTTT; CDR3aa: CASSLGSLGNTIYF
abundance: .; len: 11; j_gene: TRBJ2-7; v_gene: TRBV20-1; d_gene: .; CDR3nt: TGCAGTGCCCTCCGTACCTACGAGCAGTACTTC; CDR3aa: CSALRTYEQYF
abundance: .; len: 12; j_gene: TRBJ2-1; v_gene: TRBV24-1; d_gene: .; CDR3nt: TGTGCCACCAGTGATTGGAGGGATGAGCAGTTCTTC; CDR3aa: CATSDWRDEQFF
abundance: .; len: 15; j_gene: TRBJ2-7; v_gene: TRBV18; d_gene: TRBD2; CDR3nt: TGTGCCAGCTCCTCGAGGCCTAGCGGACCCTACGAGCAGTACTTC; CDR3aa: CASSSRPSGPYEQYF
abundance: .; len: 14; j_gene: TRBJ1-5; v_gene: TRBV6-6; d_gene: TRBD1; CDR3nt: TGTGCCAGCAGTTACGGCAGGGGGCTTCAGCCCCAGCATTTT; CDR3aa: CASSYGRGLQPQHF
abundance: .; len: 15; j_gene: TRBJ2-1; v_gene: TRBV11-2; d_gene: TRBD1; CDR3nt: TGTGCCAGCAGCCAATGGACAGGGGGGCCCAATGAGCAGTTCTTC; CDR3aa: CASSQWTGGPNEQFF
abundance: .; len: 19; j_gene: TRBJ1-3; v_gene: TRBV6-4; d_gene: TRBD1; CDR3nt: TGTGCCAGCAACCTTGGGCCCACGGACAGGTTGAGCTCTGGAAACACCATATATTTT; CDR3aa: CASNLGPTDRLSSGNTIYF
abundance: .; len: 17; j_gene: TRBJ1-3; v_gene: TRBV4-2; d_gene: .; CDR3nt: TGTGCCAGCAGCCAAGCTTTGGGGCGATACTCTGGAAACACCATATATTTT; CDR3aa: CASSQALGRYSGNTIYF
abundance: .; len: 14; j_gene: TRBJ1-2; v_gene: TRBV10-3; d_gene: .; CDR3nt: TGTGCCATCAGTGACAGGGGTTCTAACTATGGCTACACCTTC; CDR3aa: CAISDRGSNYGYTF
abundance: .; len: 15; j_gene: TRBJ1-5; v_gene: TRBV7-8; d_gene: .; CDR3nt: TGTGCCAGCAGCTTAGCGACGGGGGGCGTTCAGCCCCAGCATTTT; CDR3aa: CASSLATGGVQPQHF
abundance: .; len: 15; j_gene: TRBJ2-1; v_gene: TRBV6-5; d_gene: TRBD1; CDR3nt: TGTGCCAGCAGTTCGGGACAGGGGTTCTACAATGAGCAGTTCTTC; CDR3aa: CASSSGQGFYNEQFF
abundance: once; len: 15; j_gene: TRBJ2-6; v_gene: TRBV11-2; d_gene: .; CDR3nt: TGTGCCAGCAGTAACCGGGTCCCTGGGGCCAACGTCCTGACTTTC; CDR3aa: CASSNRVPGANVLTF
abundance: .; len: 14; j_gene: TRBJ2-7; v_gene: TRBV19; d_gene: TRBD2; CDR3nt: TGTGCCAGTAGTTTGGCGGGGGTTCTCTACGAGCAGTACTTC; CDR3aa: CASSLAGVLYEQYF
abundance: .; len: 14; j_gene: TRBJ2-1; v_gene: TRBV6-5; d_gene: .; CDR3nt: TGTGCCAGCAATCCAGGCTACTCCTACAATGAGCAGTTCTTC; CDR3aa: CASNPGYSYNEQFF
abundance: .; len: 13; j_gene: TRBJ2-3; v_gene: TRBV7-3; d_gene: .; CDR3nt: TGTGCCAGCAGCCCCCGACAGGGAGGTACGCAGTATTTT; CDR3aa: CASSPRQGGTQYF
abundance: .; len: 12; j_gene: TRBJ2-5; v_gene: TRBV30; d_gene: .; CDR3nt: TGTGCCTGGAGAGGCCTGTCGGAGGCCCAGTACTTC; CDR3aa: CAWRGLSEAQYF
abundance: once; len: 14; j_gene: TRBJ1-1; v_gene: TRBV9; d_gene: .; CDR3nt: TGTGCCAGCAGCGCTCGCAACGGACAGCGAGCAGCTTTCTTT; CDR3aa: CASSARNGQRAAFF